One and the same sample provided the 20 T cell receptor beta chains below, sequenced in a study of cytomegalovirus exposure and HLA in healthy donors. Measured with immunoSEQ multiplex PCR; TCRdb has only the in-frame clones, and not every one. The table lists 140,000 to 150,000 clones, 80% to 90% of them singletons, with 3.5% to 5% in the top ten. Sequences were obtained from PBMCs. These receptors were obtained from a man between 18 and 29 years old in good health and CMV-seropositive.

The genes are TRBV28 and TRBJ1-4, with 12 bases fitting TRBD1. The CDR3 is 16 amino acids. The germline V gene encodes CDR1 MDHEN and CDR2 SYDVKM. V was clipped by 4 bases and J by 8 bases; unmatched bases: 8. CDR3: CASSSPGQGAREKLFF. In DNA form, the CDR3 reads TGTGCCAGCAGTTCCCCGGGACAGGGGGCGCGAGAAAAACTGTTTTTT.

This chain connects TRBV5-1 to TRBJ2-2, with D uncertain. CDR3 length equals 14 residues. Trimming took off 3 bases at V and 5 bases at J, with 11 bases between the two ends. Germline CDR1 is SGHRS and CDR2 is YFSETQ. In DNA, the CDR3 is TGCGCCAGCAGCTCCGACTGGATAACCGGGGAGCTGTTTTTT. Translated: CASSSDWITGELFF.

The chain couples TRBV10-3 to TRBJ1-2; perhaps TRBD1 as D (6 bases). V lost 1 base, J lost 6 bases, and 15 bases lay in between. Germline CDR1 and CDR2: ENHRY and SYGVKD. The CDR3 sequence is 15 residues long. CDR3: CAISEWDTDTDGYTF. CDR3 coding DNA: TGTGCCATCAGTGAGTGGGACACCGACACGGATGGCTACACCTTC.

In DNA form, the CDR3 reads TGTGCCAGCAGGACCAATGACAGGTCCAGGGATACGCAGTATTTT. Its translation: CASRTNDRSRDTQYF. The J gene is TRBJ2-3, the V gene TRBV6-5, with D perhaps matching TRBD1 (6 bases). This CDR3 region has 15 residues. V lost 6 bases to trimming and J lost 6 bases, with 19 bases between them. CDR1 is MNHEY, CDR2 SVGAGI, per germline.

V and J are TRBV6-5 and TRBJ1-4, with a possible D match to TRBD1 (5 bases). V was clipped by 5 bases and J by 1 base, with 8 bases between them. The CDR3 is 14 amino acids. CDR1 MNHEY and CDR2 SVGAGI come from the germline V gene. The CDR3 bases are TGTGCCAGCAGTCGACAGCGAACTAATGAAAAACTGTTTTTT. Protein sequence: CASSRQRTNEKLFF.

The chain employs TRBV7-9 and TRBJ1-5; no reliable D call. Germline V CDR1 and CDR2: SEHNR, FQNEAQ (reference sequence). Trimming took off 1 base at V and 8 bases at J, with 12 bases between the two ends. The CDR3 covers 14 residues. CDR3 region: CASSLVGGGEPQHF. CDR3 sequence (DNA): TGTGCCAGCAGCTTAGTAGGAGGTGGGGAGCCCCAGCATTTT.

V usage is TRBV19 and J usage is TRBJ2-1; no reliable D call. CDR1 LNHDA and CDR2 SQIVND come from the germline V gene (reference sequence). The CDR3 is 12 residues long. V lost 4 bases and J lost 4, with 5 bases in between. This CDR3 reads CASSKAYNEQFF. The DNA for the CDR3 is TGTGCCAGTAGTAAAGCTTACAATGAGCAGTTCTTC.

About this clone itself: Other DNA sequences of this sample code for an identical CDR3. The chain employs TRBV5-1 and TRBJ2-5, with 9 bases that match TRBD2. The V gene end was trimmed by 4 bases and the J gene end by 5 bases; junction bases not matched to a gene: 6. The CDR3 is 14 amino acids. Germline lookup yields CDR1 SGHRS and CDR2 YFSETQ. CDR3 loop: CASSPGLAGETQYF. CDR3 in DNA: TGCGCCAGCAGCCCGGGACTAGCAGGGGAGACCCAGTACTTC.

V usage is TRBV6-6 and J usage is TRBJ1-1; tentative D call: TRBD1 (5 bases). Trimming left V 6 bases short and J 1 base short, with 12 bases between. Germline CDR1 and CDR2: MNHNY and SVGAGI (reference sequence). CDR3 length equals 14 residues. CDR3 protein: CASRIDGGNTEAFF. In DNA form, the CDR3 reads TGTGCCAGCAGGATCGACGGGGGGAACACTGAAGCTTTCTTT.

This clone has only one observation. The CDR3 DNA is TGTGCCAGCAGTGACCGAGACTTATGGCTCGATAGCCAGCCCCAGCATTTT. It translates to CASSDRDLWLDSQPQHF. The J gene is TRBJ1-5, the V gene TRBV2; D gene ambiguous. This CDR3 has 17 amino acids. V lost 3 bases to trimming and J lost 7 bases, with 22 bases between them. The germline CDR1 and CDR2 sequences are SNHLY and FYNNEI.

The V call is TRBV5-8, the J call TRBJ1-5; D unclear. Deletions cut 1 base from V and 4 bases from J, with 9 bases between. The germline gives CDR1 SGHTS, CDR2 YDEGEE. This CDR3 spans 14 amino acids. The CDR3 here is CASSLMLRNQPQHF. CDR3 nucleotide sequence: TGTGCCAGCAGCTTGATGTTGAGAAATCAGCCCCAGCATTTT.

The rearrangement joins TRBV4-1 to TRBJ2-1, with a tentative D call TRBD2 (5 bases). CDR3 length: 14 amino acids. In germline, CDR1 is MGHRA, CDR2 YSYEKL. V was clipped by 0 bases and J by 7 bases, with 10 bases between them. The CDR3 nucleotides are TGCGCCAGCAGCCAAGATTGGGGAGATAATGAGCAGTTCTTC. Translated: CASSQDWGDNEQFF.

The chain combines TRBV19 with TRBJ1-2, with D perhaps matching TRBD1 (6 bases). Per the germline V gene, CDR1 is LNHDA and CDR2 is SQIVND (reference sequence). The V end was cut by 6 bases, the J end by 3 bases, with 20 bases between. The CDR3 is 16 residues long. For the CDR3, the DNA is TGTGCCAGTAGAACCCTCGGGGGGGCAGAGGACTATGGCTACACCTTC. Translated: CASRTLGGAEDYGYTF.

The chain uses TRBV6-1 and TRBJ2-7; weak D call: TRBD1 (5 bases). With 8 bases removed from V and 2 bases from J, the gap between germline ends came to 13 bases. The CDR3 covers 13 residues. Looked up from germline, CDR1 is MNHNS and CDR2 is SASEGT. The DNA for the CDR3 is TGTGCCAGCCTCGACAGCCGAGCCTACGAGCAGTACTTC. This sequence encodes CASLDSRAYEQYF.

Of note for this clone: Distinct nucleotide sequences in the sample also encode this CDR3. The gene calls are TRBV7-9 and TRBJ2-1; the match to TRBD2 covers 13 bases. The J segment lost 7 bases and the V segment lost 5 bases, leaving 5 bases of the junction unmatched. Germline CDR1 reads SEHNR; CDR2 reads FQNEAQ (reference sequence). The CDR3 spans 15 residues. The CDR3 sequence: CASSPLAGGPNEQFF. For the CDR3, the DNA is TGTGCCAGCAGCCCACTAGCGGGAGGGCCTAATGAGCAGTTCTTC.

Here the CDR3 reads CASSLGGGVQPQHF. As DNA, the CDR3 is TGTGCCAGCAGCTTGGGAGGGGGCGTTCAGCCCCAGCATTTT. The V gene is TRBV5-6, the J gene TRBJ1-5; 7 bases are a match to TRBD1. Germline CDR1 SGHDT, CDR2 YYEEEE. J lost 6 bases, V lost 0 bases, and 3 bases had no gene match. CDR3 size: 14 residues.

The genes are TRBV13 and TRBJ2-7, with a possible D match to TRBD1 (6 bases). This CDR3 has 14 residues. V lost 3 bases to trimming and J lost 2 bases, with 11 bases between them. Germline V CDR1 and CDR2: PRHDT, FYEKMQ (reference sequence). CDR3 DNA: TGTGCCAGCAGCTTTGGGGACACAACCTACGAGCAGTACTTC. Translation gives CASSFGDTTYEQYF.

The CDR3 bases are TGTGCCAGCAAGTACAGTCCCAATCAGCCCCAGCATTTT. Translated: CASKYSPNQPQHF. V is TRBV6-1 and J is TRBJ1-5; D gene uncertain. The germline V and J ends were trimmed by 7 bases and 3 bases, with 10 bases remaining between them. Germline CDR1 and CDR2: MNHNS and SASEGT. This CDR3 spans 13 amino acids.

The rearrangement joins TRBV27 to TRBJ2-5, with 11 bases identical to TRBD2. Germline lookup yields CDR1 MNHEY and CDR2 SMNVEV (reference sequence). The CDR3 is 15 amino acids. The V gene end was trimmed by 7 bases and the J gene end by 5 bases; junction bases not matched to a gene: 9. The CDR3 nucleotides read TGTGCCAGCACCACGAGACTAGCGGGGAGGGAGACCCAGTACTTC. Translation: CASTTRLAGRETQYF.

In DNA form, the CDR3 reads TGTGCCTGGAGTTCTGCGCGGACTAGCGGCTCCTACAATGAGCAGTTCTTC. This codes for CAWSSARTSGSYNEQFF. The J gene is TRBJ2-1, the V gene TRBV30; 10 positions match TRBD2. With 2 bases clipped from V and 0 bases from J, the junction kept 7 bases outside the gene matches. The CDR3 spans 17 residues. Germline V gene lookup returns CDR1 GTSNPN and CDR2 SVGIG (reference sequence).